A single sample is the source of the 17 T cell receptor beta chains below, sequenced in a study of cytomegalovirus exposure and HLA in healthy donors. Vbeta (60) and Jbeta (13) primers were used in the PCR. Sequencing used immunoSEQ multiplex PCR; TCRdb keeps in-frame clones, though not all of them. The sample has approximately 120,000 clones, about 80% seen once; the top ten hold 2% to 2.5%. The sequenced sample was PBMCs. The receptors come from a human donor in good health.

This rearrangement joins TRBV5-1 to TRBJ2-7; D might be TRBD2 (6 bases). Germline V gives CDR1 SGHRS, CDR2 YFSETQ. The CDR3 loop spans 13 amino acids. With 3 bases removed from V and 0 bases from J, the gap between germline ends came to 7 bases. The CDR3 coding sequence is TGCGCCAGCAGCTGGGACTCCTCCTACGAGCAGTACTTC. Its protein is CASSWDSSYEQYF.

This clone was seen only once. The chain recombines TRBV7-8 with TRBJ2-1; 12 positions match TRBD2. The CDR3 totals 18 residues. The trim removed 4 bases at V and 6 bases at J, leaving 13 bases unmatched. The germline gives CDR1 SGHVS, CDR2 FQNEAQ. CDR3 bases: TGTGCCAGCAGCTCCCTCCCCGCTAGCGGGGGGGTTGGCAATGAGCAGTTCTTC. Protein product: CASSSLPASGGVGNEQFF.

The chain is built from TRBV7-8 and TRBJ1-2, with 7 bases matching TRBD1. The J segment lost 2 bases and the V segment lost 3 bases, leaving 3 bases of the junction unmatched. The CDR3 has 14 residues. Germline V gene sequence: CDR1 SGHVS, CDR2 FQNEAQ. CDR3 nucleotides: TGTGCCAGCAGCTTGCAACAGGGGAACTATGGCTACACCTTC. Encoded protein: CASSLQQGNYGYTF.

In nucleotides, the CDR3 is TGTGCCACCAGCAGTCCGGGGGGCAATCAGCCCCAGCATTTT. The encoded protein is CATSSPGGNQPQHF. The J gene is TRBJ1-5, the V gene TRBV15, with a possible D match to TRBD1 (5 bases). Germline lookup yields CDR1 LNHNV and CDR2 YYDKDF (reference sequence). The CDR3 covers 14 residues. The V and J ends lost 3 bases and 2 bases respectively, with 8 bases between them.

V usage is TRBV6-6 and J usage is TRBJ1-6; 9 nucleotides line up with TRBD1. Trimming cost V 6 bases and J 10 bases; bases outside gene matches: 7. CDR1 MNHNY and CDR2 SVGAGI come from the germline V gene (reference sequence). The CDR3 sequence is 14 residues long. This chain's CDR3 is CASRSGTGQSPLHF. In DNA form, the CDR3 reads TGTGCCAGCAGATCCGGGACAGGGCAGTCACCCCTCCACTTT.

A remark on this clone: At one of its ends the junction is not consistent with the germline gene, which may arise from a read error. J is TRBJ1-1 and V is TRBV4-1; 8 nucleotides line up with TRBD1. CDR3 size: 17 residues. Germline loops: CDR1 MGHRA, CDR2 YSYEKL. The CDR3 nucleotides read TGCGCCAGCACCCAAGGACAGGGAGCTGGCTTGAACACTGAAGCTTTCTTT. Amino acids: CASTQGQGAGLNTEAFF.

This chain joins TRBV27 and TRBJ1-1, with D possibly matching TRBD1 (6 bases). Trimming took 2 bases from V and 7 from J, leaving 17 bases between them. The CDR3 sequence is 15 residues long. Germline lookup yields CDR1 MNHEY and CDR2 SMNVEV (reference sequence). CDR3 bases: TGTGCCAGCAGTTTAGAGACCCGGGGGGCCGGTGAAGCTTTCTTT. It is translated as CASSLETRGAGEAFF.

The chain carries TRBV11-2 and TRBJ1-1; TRBD1 is a possible D gene (5 bases). This CDR3 is 14 amino acids long. The germline V gene encodes CDR1 SGHAT and CDR2 FQNNGV. V was trimmed by 5 bases and J by 5 bases, leaving 15 bases between them. CDR3 sequence (DNA): TGTGCCAGCAGCCTCGGTGGGGGGAGGACTGAAGCTTTCTTT. Translating gives CASSLGGGRTEAFF.

The V call is TRBV30, the J call TRBJ2-5; D not certain. The end of the DNA fits TRBJ2-7 better, so the J call may be wrong. Germline assignment: CDR1 GTSNPN and CDR2 SVGIG (reference sequence). The CDR3 extends over 12 amino acids. The CDR3 protein is CAWKETDYEQYF. DNA of the CDR3: TGTGCCTGGAAGGAGACGGACTACGAGCAGTACTTC.

The chain combines TRBV6-1 with TRBJ2-2; tentatively, D is TRBD2 (6 bases). Germline CDR1 is MNHNS and CDR2 is SASEGT. Between the trimmed V and J ends, which lost 3 bases and 4 bases, there was a span of 15 bases. The CDR3 runs 16 residues. This CDR3 reads CASSDTWRGGTGELFF. For the CDR3, the DNA is TGTGCCAGCAGTGATACGTGGCGGGGCGGCACCGGGGAGCTGTTTTTT.

V is TRBV28 and J is TRBJ1-6, with a possible D match to TRBD1 (5 bases). Trimming pared 8 bases from V and 10 bases from J, leaving 15 bases between. Per the germline V gene, CDR1 is MDHEN and CDR2 is SYDVKM. The CDR3 has 13 amino acids. This CDR3 is CASAGGILSPLHF. CDR3 nucleotide sequence: TGTGCCAGCGCGGGGGGGATCCTCTCACCCCTCCACTTT.

V and J are TRBV6-4 and TRBJ2-1; 7 bases align to TRBD1. This CDR3 has 13 residues. The germline V gene has CDR1 MRHNA and CDR2 SNTAGT. V shed 6 bases, J shed 8 bases, and the junction held 7 bases outside the gene matches. The CDR3 loop reads CASSVLQGYEQFF. The CDR3 coding sequence is TGTGCCAGCAGCGTCCTACAGGGGTATGAGCAGTTCTTC.

The chain links TRBV6-5 to TRBJ1-1; 7 bases match TRBD1. This CDR3 has 14 residues. The V segment lost 6 bases and the J segment 4 bases; nucleotides outside the gene matches: 8. In germline, CDR1 is MNHEY, CDR2 SVGAGI. This CDR3 reads CASSRGGWGTEAFF. The CDR3 DNA reads TGTGCCAGCAGCCGAGGGGGCTGGGGCACTGAAGCTTTCTTT.

This chain joins TRBV6-1 and TRBJ2-2, with D possibly being TRBD1 (6 bases). V lost 6 bases and J 4 bases, leaving 12 bases between the germline ends. CDR1 MNHNS and CDR2 SASEGT come from the germline V gene. CDR3 length equals 14 residues. The CDR3 sequence is CASRTGLGTGELFF. The CDR3 coding sequence is TGTGCCAGCAGAACAGGGTTGGGCACCGGGGAGCTGTTTTTT.

V gene TRBV2 combines with J gene TRBJ1-1; D possibly corresponds to TRBD1 (6 bases). The length of the CDR3 is 13 residues. CDR1 is SNHLY, CDR2 FYNNEI, per germline. Trimming cost V 7 bases and J 2 bases, with 11 bases left between them. CDR3 in DNA: TGTGCCAGCACCCTGGGGGCCAACACTGAAGCTTTCTTT. Protein product: CASTLGANTEAFF. Together with reference TRBV2 and TRBJ1-1, the CDR3 gives the full variable domain: EPEVTQTPSHQVTQMGQEVILRCVPISNHLYFYWYRQILGQKVEFLVSFYNNEISEKSEIFDDQFSVERPDGSNFTLKIRSTKLEDSAMYFCASTLGANTEAFFGQGTRLTVV.

The chain employs TRBV2 and TRBJ2-2; 8 bases line up with TRBD2. Germline loops: CDR1 SNHLY, CDR2 FYNNEI. The CDR3 runs 16 residues. Losses at the gene ends were 6 bases for V and 1 base for J; bases not matched to a gene: 7. The CDR3: CASSETSVRNTGELFF. CDR3 nucleotides: TGTGCCAGCAGCGAGACTAGCGTTAGGAACACCGGGGAGCTGTTTTTT. The variable domain in full, with the rest retrieved from reference TRBV2 and TRBJ2-2, is EPEVTQTPSHQVTQMGQEVILRCVPISNHLYFYWYRQILGQKVEFLVSFYNNEISEKSEIFDDQFSVERPDGSNFTLKIRSTKLEDSAMYFCASSETSVRNTGELFFGEGSRLTVL.

The chain uses TRBV7-2 and TRBJ2-1, with 7 bases matching TRBD2. The length of the CDR3 is 14 residues. Germline values: CDR1 SGHTA, CDR2 FQGNSA. V lost 8 bases, J lost 5 bases, and 9 bases stayed unmatched. CDR3 bases: TGTGCCAGCCAGACCGGGACTACGAACAATGAGCAGTTCTTC. It yields the protein CASQTGTTNNEQFF.